This section outlines one TCR beta chain sequence together with its context. This entry is derived from a study of blood T cell repertoires in COVID-19. V lost 6 bases to trimming and J lost 3 bases; unmatched junction nucleotides: 10. This CDR3 is built from 16 residues. The germline V gene encodes CDR1 MDHEN and CDR2 SYDVKM. Profiled with immunoSEQ multiplex PCR; TCRdb holds only in-frame clones, not every one. The repertoire has 150,000 to 200,000 clones, 89% of them found once; the top ten carry more than 0.75%. Sequenced input: PBMCs or T cells enriched from blood (not recorded which). This TCR was sampled from a woman younger than 30 who had recovered from COVID-19. The chain combines TRBV28 with TRBJ2-2; TRBD2 matches 7 bases. The CDR3 sequence: CASSSTGGHYTGELFF. CDR3 coding DNA: TGTGCCAGCAGCTCTACGGGGGGTCACTACACCGGGGAGCTGTTTTTT.